The 24 T cell receptor beta chains in this list originate from one sample, sequenced in a study of OX40 agonist ivuxolimab in advanced cancers. TCRdb keeps only in-frame clones here, not all; method: immunoSEQ multiplex PCR. Of around 76,000 clones detected, approximately 80% appear once; the ten largest clones hold approximately 6%. The input for sequencing was CD4+ or CD8+ T cells sorted from blood, taken in a trial of the OX40 agonist ivuxolimab. Source of these receptors: an adult with an advanced solid tumor such as melanoma, head and neck, liver or kidney cancer.

This clone came up a few times. V gene TRBV7-2 combines with J gene TRBJ1-5; D call uncertain. V was shortened by 5 bases and J by 4 bases, with 9 bases between the two germline ends. CDR3 length equals 13 residues. The V gene's germline CDR1 is SGHTA and CDR2 FQGNSA. The DNA for the CDR3 is TGTGCCAGCAGCCCAAGCTCTAATCAGCCCCAGCATTTT. Translation: CASSPSSNQPQHF. Using reference TRBV7-2 and TRBJ1-5 for the parts outside the CDR3, the full variable domain is GAGVSQSPSNKVTEKGKDVELRCDPISGHTALYWYRQSLGQGLEFLIYFQGNSAPDKSGLPSDRFSAERTGGSVSTLTIQRTQQEDSAVYLCASSPSSNQPQHFGDGTRLSIL.

The J gene is TRBJ1-2, the V gene TRBV7-8; the D is unclear. This CDR3 has 15 residues. V was clipped by 4 bases and J by 1 base, with 13 bases between them. Germline CDR1 SGHVS, CDR2 FQNEAQ. The CDR3 spells CASSSTSPHNYGYTF. CDR3 in DNA: TGTGCCAGCAGCTCAACGTCACCACATAACTATGGCTACACCTTC.

The chain recombines TRBV7-8 with TRBJ1-5; 7 nucleotides match TRBD1. The CDR3 is 17 amino acids. With V trimmed by 5 bases and J by 4 bases, 14 bases remained unmatched. Germline values: CDR1 SGHVS, CDR2 FQNEAQ. The CDR3 region has the DNA TGTGCCAGCAGCGACGGGGGAGGGACAGTCGGTAATCAGCCCCAGCATTTT. Translating gives CASSDGGGTVGNQPQHF.

This clone was counted a single time. Other DNA sequences in the sample encode the same CDR3. The chain links TRBV19 to TRBJ2-2; 8 bases align to TRBD1. V lost 5 bases and J lost 1; bases outside the gene matches: 0. The CDR3 runs to 14 residues. Germline V gives CDR1 LNHDA, CDR2 SQIVND (reference sequence). CDR3 amino acids: CASSGQGNTGELFF. CDR3 coding DNA: TGTGCCAGTAGTGGACAGGGGAACACCGGGGAGCTGTTTTTT.

V usage is TRBV6-5 and J usage is TRBJ2-5, with 7 bases that match TRBD1. Germline V lookup: CDR1 MNHEY, CDR2 SVGAGI. Germline trimming cut 0 bases from V and 7 bases from J; bases unmatched to any gene: 5. The CDR3 spans 14 residues. CDR3 coding DNA: TGTGCCAGCAGTTACTCGAAGGGGGCCACGACCCAGTACTTC. Its protein is CASSYSKGATTQYF.

The genes are TRBV6-5 and TRBJ2-5, with D possibly called TRBD1 or TRBD2 (5 bases each). The J call is in doubt because the DNA end fits TRBJ2-7 better. This CDR3 comprises 15 residues. CDR1 is MNHEY and CDR2 is SVGAGI in the germline V gene. CDR3 sequence (DNA): TGTGCCAGCAGTAGGGGACGCCTCAATTCCTACGAGCAGTACTTC. It encodes CASSRGRLNSYEQYF.

V gene TRBV27 combines with J gene TRBJ2-3, with a tentative D call TRBD1 (5 bases). Germline CDR1 MNHEY, CDR2 SMNVEV (reference sequence). The CDR3 contains 16 residues. Trimming cost V 3 bases and J 2 bases, with 15 bases left between them. The CDR3 DNA sequence: TGTGCCAGCAGTTTGACCAATGGTGGGGCCACAGATACGCAGTATTTT. This encodes CASSLTNGGATDTQYF.

This clone has only a few counts. The V and J genes are TRBV25-1 and TRBJ1-2, with D unclear. The CDR3 spans 14 residues. Trimming shortened V by 2 bases and J by 4 bases, and 11 bases separated the two germline ends. The germline gives CDR1 MGHDK, CDR2 SYGVNS. CDR3 in DNA: TGTGCCAGCAGTGAAGGATTGGGCAGCTATGGCTACACCTTC. Translated, it gives CASSEGLGSYGYTF.

This sequence joins TRBV13 and TRBJ2-5; 8 positions match TRBD2. The DNA end is more similar to TRBJ2-7, so the J call may be wrong. Germline CDR1 PRHDT, CDR2 FYEKMQ (reference sequence). This CDR3 is 14 amino acids long. For the CDR3, the DNA is TGTGCCAGCAGCTTGGGGACTAGGGGGTACGAGCAGTACTTC. Amino acid sequence: CASSLGTRGYEQYF.

The gene calls are TRBV19 and TRBJ2-1, with TRBD2 matching over 9 bases. Germline values: CDR1 LNHDA, CDR2 SQIVND (reference sequence). Unmatched junction bases numbered 15, after V lost 8 bases and J lost 7 bases. This CDR3 region has 16 residues. CDR3 protein: CASGPTASGERNEQFF. CDR3 nucleotide sequence: TGTGCCAGTGGCCCGACCGCTAGCGGGGAAAGGAATGAGCAGTTCTTC.

Only a few counts were recorded for this clone. The CDR3 DNA follows: TGTGCCAGCCGTCAGGGGGCAGACGCTGAAGCTTTCTTT. This encodes CASRQGADAEAFF. This chain uses TRBV2 with TRBJ1-1, with 8 bases lining up with TRBD1. The trim removed 8 bases at V and 6 bases at J, leaving 8 bases unmatched. Germline CDR1 is SNHLY and CDR2 is FYNNEI. The CDR3 runs 13 residues.

The chain combines TRBV2 with TRBJ2-1; 13 nucleotides match TRBD2. The CDR3 covers 16 residues. Per germline, CDR1 SNHLY and CDR2 FYNNEI. J lost 9 bases, V lost 6 bases, and 11 bases had no gene match. CDR3 nucleotides: TGTGCCAGCAGGGAAATCCTGGGACTAGCGGGACCTGAGCAGTTCTTC. This encodes CASREILGLAGPEQFF. The full variable domain, rest sourced from reference TRBV2 and TRBJ2-1, is EPEVTQTPSHQVTQMGQEVILRCVPISNHLYFYWYRQILGQKVEFLVSFYNNEISEKSEIFDDQFSVERPDGSNFTLKIRSTKLEDSAMYFCASREILGLAGPEQFFGPGTRLTVL.

The gene calls are TRBV27 and TRBJ2-7; D is ambiguous. Germline V gene data show CDR1 as MNHEY and CDR2 as SMNVEV (reference sequence). This CDR3 is 12 amino acids long. V dropped 7 bases and J dropped 3 bases, with 10 bases sitting between them. The CDR3 nucleotides read TGTGCCAGCACCGGGCCCTACTACGAGCAGTACGTC. It specifies CASTGPYYEQYV.

The chain couples TRBV28 to TRBJ2-7; 10 positions agree with TRBD1. J gave up 2 bases and V 5 bases, and 3 bases lay outside the gene matches. Germline V gene lookup returns CDR1 MDHEN and CDR2 SYDVKM. The CDR3 loop spans 14 amino acids. This chain's CDR3 is CASSTGTGAYEQYF. The CDR3 bases are TGTGCCAGCAGTACCGGGACAGGGGCCTACGAGCAGTACTTC.

This chain links TRBV14 with TRBJ1-2; perhaps TRBD1 as D (5 bases). Deletions cut 4 bases from V and 5 bases from J, with 14 bases between. Germline loops: CDR1 SGHDN, CDR2 FVKESK. This CDR3 has 14 residues. The CDR3: CASSPAQGGYGYTF. The CDR3 DNA is TGTGCCAGCAGCCCCGCCCAGGGAGGATATGGCTACACCTTC.

The chain links TRBV29-1 to TRBJ2-3, with D perhaps given as TRBD1 or TRBD2 (5 bases each). This CDR3 contains 13 residues. Looked up from germline, CDR1 is SQVTM and CDR2 is ANQGSEA. The V end was cut by 4 bases, the J end by 2 bases, with 10 bases between. The CDR3 nucleotides are TGCAGCGTTGGAGGGGTCGTCACAGATACGCAGTATTTT. Its protein is CSVGGVVTDTQYF.

The chain combines TRBV7-2 with TRBJ2-5; D call uncertain. The CDR3 loop spans 13 amino acids. Germline V lookup: CDR1 SGHTA, CDR2 FQGNSA. V was shortened by 3 bases and J by 4 bases, with 9 bases between the two germline ends. The CDR3 is CASSFGSVETQYF. The CDR3 coding sequence is TGTGCCAGCAGCTTCGGGTCGGTAGAGACCCAGTACTTC.

This clone was seen a few times. V is TRBV5-1 and J is TRBJ2-7; 14 bases agree with TRBD2. This CDR3 region has 17 residues. CDR1 SGHRS and CDR2 YFSETQ come from the germline V gene. J lost 4 bases, V lost 0 bases, and 6 bases had no gene match. CDR3 loop: CASSLGLAGGRGYEQYF. As DNA, the CDR3 is TGCGCCAGCAGCTTGGGACTAGCGGGAGGGAGGGGGTACGAGCAGTACTTC.

V usage is TRBV6-4 and J usage is TRBJ2-3; weak D call: TRBD1 (6 bases). In germline, CDR1 is MRHNA, CDR2 SNTAGT. The CDR3 loop spans 15 amino acids. Between the trimmed V and J ends, which lost 0 bases and 2 bases, there was a span of 9 bases. CDR3 protein: CASSDSTGFTDTQYF. The CDR3 nucleotides read TGTGCCAGCAGTGACTCGACAGGCTTCACAGATACGCAGTATTTT.

The J gene is TRBJ2-5, the V gene TRBV18; either TRBD1 or TRBD2 may fit D (5 bases each). Germline V gene sequence: CDR1 KGHSH, CDR2 LQKENI. This CDR3 comprises 12 residues. V was cut by 0 bases and J by 9 bases, with 8 bases left in between. Written as DNA, the CDR3 is TGTGCCAGCTCACCACCGGGGGATCCCCAGTACTTC. Translating gives CASSPPGDPQYF.

V is TRBV27 and J is TRBJ2-7; D is possibly TRBD1 (5 bases). Germline CDR1 MNHEY, CDR2 SMNVEV (reference sequence). With 1 base removed from V and 4 bases from J, the gap between germline ends came to 14 bases. This CDR3 has 15 residues. The CDR3 loop reads CASSLYGQGGYEQYV. CDR3 nucleotide sequence: TGTGCCAGCAGTTTATATGGGCAGGGTGGGTACGAGCAGTACGTC.

The V gene is TRBV2, the J gene TRBJ2-5, with TRBD1 matching 8 bases. With V trimmed by 6 bases and J by 0 bases, 9 bases remained unmatched. The CDR3 loop spans 16 amino acids. The germline V gene encodes CDR1 SNHLY and CDR2 FYNNEI. The CDR3 region is CASRKIMTGDQETQYF. As DNA, the CDR3 is TGTGCCAGCAGGAAGATTATGACAGGGGACCAAGAGACCCAGTACTTC.

This chain uses TRBV27 with TRBJ1-1; D may be TRBD1 (5 bases). With 6 bases removed from V and 2 bases from J, the gap between germline ends came to 19 bases. The CDR3 runs to 16 residues. Germline V CDR1 and CDR2: MNHEY, SMNVEV (reference sequence). The CDR3 here is CASSSREGVLNTEAFF. The CDR3 region has the DNA TGTGCCAGCAGCTCCCGGGAAGGGGTTTTAAACACTGAAGCTTTCTTT.

This clone has a single count. The rearrangement uses TRBV18 and TRBJ1-5; the match to TRBD1 covers 8 bases. V lost 6 bases and J lost 2; bases outside the gene matches: 0. Per germline, CDR1 KGHSH and CDR2 LQKENI. The CDR3 has 13 amino acids. This chain's CDR3 is CASSTGGNQPQHF. In DNA form, the CDR3 reads TGTGCCAGCTCGACAGGGGGCAATCAGCCCCAGCATTTT.